This TCR beta chain comes out of a study of TIL therapy for anti-PD-1-resistant metastatic lung cancer. Looking at the study overall: Tumor harvest preceded PD-1/PD-L1 blockade, followed by nivolumab treatment. Median tumor mutation burden was roughly 1.5 mutations per megabase.

The immunoSEQ assay was v3. Assay used: immunoSEQ multiplex PCR; TCRdb lists only in-frame clones, some missing. This table has approximately 47,000 clones, around 86% appearing once. Time point noted: pre-treatment sample, taken before nivolumab and TIL therapy. Patients were adults with stage 4 NSCLC. Germline V gene data show CDR1 as MDHEN and CDR2 as SYDVKM. The V and J ends lost 6 bases and 6 bases, in that order; junction bases with no gene match: 7. CDR3 length: 16 amino acids. The V and J genes are TRBV28 and TRBJ1-6; 11 bases fit TRBD1. The material was blood, obtained at baseline. The receptor's source is a person aged 25-80 years with non-small cell lung cancer. Here the CDR3 reads CASRVGGQGVNSPLHF. Here the CDR3 DNA reads TGTGCCAGCAGGGTGGGGGGACAGGGGGTTAATTCACCCCTCCACTTT.